This T cell receptor beta chain stems from a study of STAT5B mutations in CD4+ large granular lymphocyte leukemia (dated by TCRdb to about 2022). For context, the study as a whole: Among the healthy controls, the CDR3 'QG' motif was associated with a particular HLA allele. Flow cytometry on FACSCanto II or FACSVerse confirmed that purified fractions exceeded 95% purity among lymphocytes. The study compared the TCRbeta repertoires of patients with CD4+ T-cell large granular lymphocyte leukemia against those of healthy blood donors.

The investigation overall reported the following: Compared with healthy CD4+ repertoires, CD4-sorted patient repertoires appeared more clonal, and this difference remained even after the putative leukemic clones were removed. TRBV06-family usage was enriched among the top patient clones (8/27) compared with healthy controls (2/35). Each patient's main leukemic clonotypes were private, but around 25% of these clonotypes showed up at low frequency in the non-leukemic repertoires of other patients. The data were not HLA-matched, and the relatively small sample size could explain the higher clonality seen in CD4+ compared with CD8+ T-LGLL.

Remarks on this clone: Its antigen is not yet known. No much larger clone is present one base from it, and per-base qualities are unavailable.

The CDR3 spans 14 residues, from the cysteine through the phenylalanine. The entry retains the CDR3 DNA only, 42 bases that are in frame from base 1. The germline V gene (reference sequence) yields MNHEY for CDR1 and SMNVEV for CDR2. V is pruned by 8 bases and J by 13 bases, leaving 11 bases of the junction without a gene match. TCRbeta rearrangements were sequenced from genomic DNA using the immunoSEQ assay at survey resolution. As for how the authors treated the data: In the TCR sequencing data, the lowest productive clonotype frequency that could be detected was 2.59 x 10-5. Only productive TCRbeta rearrangements, meaning sequences that were complete and in-frame, were kept for the analyses. Sample clonality was computed as Simpson clonality in the immunoSEQ Analyzer version 3.0. Clones were binned by frequency as very rare, small, medium, large (1-20%) or hyperexpanded (>20%). OLGA 1.2.3 estimated generation probabilities, VDJtools produced V-gene circos plots, VDJdb was queried for specificities, and GLIPH identified CDR3 motifs. TCRdb provides this immuneACCESS table in a form limited to in-frame rearrangements. Some clones are lacking; in checked studies, under half of them reflect an unresolved V gene, and why the rest are absent is not known. V, J and clone size are taken as reported in that table, and D and trimming were inferred from the DNA itself. This sample holds 28,000 or so clones; roughly three quarters were observed only once. Under 1.2% of the sample rests with the top ten.

Buffy coats from 30 to 40 blood donors, supplied by the Finnish Red Cross blood service, were used as healthy controls. All TCR-sequenced material derived from peripheral blood: patient blood samples and healthy donor buffy coats. Peripheral blood mononuclear cells were isolated by Ficoll-Hypaque gradient centrifugation. CD4+ cells were purified magnetically from the buffy coats of healthy controls. The Gentra Puregene Cell and Tissue kit was used to extract genomic DNA, and a Qubit 2.0 fluorometer was used to measure the amount of genomic DNA. Recombination connected TRBV27 to TRBJ2-4; TRBD2 matches 13 bases in the middle. The TCR sequence derives from a human donor in good health. Sequences were obtained from CD4+ T cells from blood buffy coats. At the DNA level, the sequence is TGTGCCAGCGGACCTCCGGGACTAGCGGGGCAACAGTACTTC. Translated, this is CASGPPGLAGQQYF.